The 14 T cell receptor beta chains below were found in one sample sequenced in a study of shared clonotypes between healthy human individuals. The naive CD8 subset, CD45RO-negative cells positively selected for CCR7, excluded terminally differentiated effector memory CD45RA+ cells. Assay: immunoSEQ multiplex PCR; the TCRdb copy retains only in-frame clones and omits some. The sample has around 2,100,000 clones, roughly 94% seen once. The sequenced material came from naive CD8+ T cells sorted from blood. These receptors all come from a man aged 18 to 30 in good health.

The chain links TRBV9 to TRBJ2-1; a weak D match, TRBD2 (5 bases). Germline V gene data show CDR1 as SGDLS and CDR2 as YYNGEE. This CDR3 has 13 amino acids. V was cut by 8 bases and J by 9 bases, with 18 bases left in between. CDR3 protein: CASSWTLSSEQFF. The CDR3 DNA follows: TGTGCCAGTTCGTGGACTCTCTCGTCTGAGCAGTTCTTC.

The CDR3 is CASSPKLAGVTYEQYF. CDR3 DNA: TGTGCCAGCAGCCCCAAACTAGCGGGAGTTACCTACGAGCAGTACTTC. V is TRBV7-8 and J is TRBJ2-7; 11 bases are a match to TRBD2. CDR3 length: 16 residues. The ends lost 5 bases at V and 2 bases at J; junction bases unmatched: 8. Germline CDR1 reads SGHVS; CDR2 reads FQNEAQ.

This clone was recorded only once. The chain employs TRBV7-2 and TRBJ2-7; D unclear. V gave up 2 bases and J gave up 4 bases, with 6 bases separating them. Looked up from germline, CDR1 is SGHTA and CDR2 is FQGNSA. This CDR3 has 12 residues. The CDR3, as DNA: TGTGCCAGCAGCTTAATAGGGTACGAGCAGTACTTC. Its translation is CASSLIGYEQYF.

This chain uses TRBV29-1 with TRBJ2-2, with 9 bases identical to TRBD1. CDR3 length: 13 amino acids. The germline gives CDR1 SQVTM, CDR2 ANQGSEA. V gave up 7 bases and J gave up 3 bases; unmatched junction bases: 3. The CDR3 is CSARTGDTGELFF. DNA for the CDR3: TGCAGCGCCAGGACAGGGGACACCGGGGAGCTGTTTTTT.

The CDR3 nucleotides read TGTGCCAGCAGCTTCTCCCTCGCAGATACGCAGTATTTT. Protein sequence: CASSFSLADTQYF. This chain joins TRBV7-3 and TRBJ2-3; D is ambiguous. CDR1 is SGHTA and CDR2 is FQGTGA in the germline V gene. The V end lost 3 bases, the J end lost 4 bases, and 8 bases lay between the germline ends. The CDR3 totals 13 residues. The full variable domain, in which reference TRBV7-3 and TRBJ2-3 provide the parts outside the CDR3, is GAGVSQTPSNKVTEKGKYVELRCDPISGHTALYWYRQSLGQGPEFLIYFQGTGAADDSGLPNDRFFAVRPEGSVSTLKIQRTERGDSAVYLCASSFSLADTQYFGPGTRLTVL.

The chain has TRBV19 and TRBJ2-7; weak D call: TRBD2 (5 bases). Trimming stripped 4 bases from V and 0 bases from J, with 10 bases between. CDR1 is LNHDA, CDR2 SQIVND, per germline (reference sequence). The CDR3 length is 14 residues. CDR3 protein: CASSNSGYSYEQYF. The CDR3, as DNA: TGTGCCAGTAGTAACAGCGGATACTCCTACGAGCAGTACTTC.

The chain employs TRBV5-4 and TRBJ2-2, with 9 bases that match TRBD1. Trimming took 2 bases from V and 6 from J; bases not matched to a gene: 8. CDR1 and CDR2 (germline): SGHNT, YYREEE (reference sequence). The CDR3 has 16 amino acids. In DNA, the CDR3 is TGTGCCAGCAGCTTTCAACAGGGGGCAGAAGCCGGGGAGCTGTTTTTT. Protein sequence: CASSFQQGAEAGELFF.

The chain joins TRBV30 to TRBJ2-1; the match to TRBD1 covers 7 bases. V lost 5 bases to trimming and J lost 0 bases; unmatched junction nucleotides: 7. Looked up from germline, CDR1 is GTSNPN and CDR2 is SVGIG (reference sequence). CDR3 length: 15 amino acids. The CDR3 is CAWQGTATSYNEQFF. CDR3 sequence (DNA): TGTGCCTGGCAGGGGACAGCAACCTCCTACAATGAGCAGTTCTTC. The full variable domain, completed using reference TRBV30 and TRBJ2-1, is SQTIHQWPATLVQPVGSPLSLECTVEGTSNPNLYWYRQAAGRGLQLLFYSVGIGQISSEVPQNLSASRPQDRQFILSSKKLLLSDSGFYLCAWQGTATSYNEQFFGPGTRLTVL.

The chain links TRBV19 to TRBJ1-2; weak D call: TRBD1 (5 bases). The CDR3 has 15 residues. V was shortened by 8 bases and J by 4 bases, with 20 bases between the two germline ends. Germline CDR1 LNHDA, CDR2 SQIVND (reference sequence). The CDR3 sequence: CASLGSTGERYGYTF. In DNA form, the CDR3 reads TGTGCCAGTCTTGGATCGACGGGGGAGCGCTATGGCTACACCTTC. Supplemented by reference TRBV19 and TRBJ1-2, the full variable domain reads DGGITQSPKYLFRKEGQNVTLSCEQNLNHDAMYWYRQDPGQGLRLIYYSQIVNDFQKGDIAEGYSVSREKKESFPLTVTSAQKNPTAFYLCASLGSTGERYGYTFGSGTRLTVV.

A word on this clone: This specimen includes other DNA sequences encoding the same CDR3. The V and J genes are TRBV7-9 and TRBJ2-1; 7 bases map to TRBD2. Germline values: CDR1 SEHNR, CDR2 FQNEAQ (reference sequence). Germline trimming cut 1 base from V and 4 bases from J; bases unmatched to any gene: 4. The length of the CDR3 is 15 residues. In DNA form, the CDR3 reads TGTGCCAGCAGCTTAGGGCTAGCGGAGTACAATGAGCAGTTCTTC. Encoded protein: CASSLGLAEYNEQFF.

The V and J genes are TRBV4-1 and TRBJ1-4; 7 nucleotides match TRBD1. The junction had 7 bases not matched to a gene; V was cut back by 5 bases and J by 7 bases. This CDR3 has 14 amino acids. Germline V gene data show CDR1 as MGHRA and CDR2 as YSYEKL. In nucleotides, the CDR3 is TGCGCCAGCAGCGGACAGGCCCGGGGTGAAAAACTGTTTTTT. Protein product: CASSGQARGEKLFF.

The V call is TRBV15, the J call TRBJ2-5; 9 bases map to TRBD2. Trimming at V came to 5 bases and at J to 4 bases, leaving 14 bases not matched to a gene. In germline, CDR1 is LNHNV, CDR2 YYDKDF (reference sequence). The CDR3 sequence is 17 residues long. CDR3 region: CATSSHGEREVGETQYF. In DNA form, the CDR3 reads TGTGCCACCAGCTCACATGGGGAGCGGGAGGTAGGAGAGACCCAGTACTTC.

The chain has TRBV5-6 and TRBJ2-1; tentative D call: TRBD1 (5 bases). Germline V gene data show CDR1 as SGHDT and CDR2 as YYEEEE. The V end lost 0 bases, the J end lost 8 bases, and 9 bases lay between the germline ends. The CDR3 totals 13 residues. The CDR3 sequence is CASSLVGLYEQFF. For the CDR3, the DNA is TGTGCCAGCAGCTTGGTGGGGCTCTATGAGCAGTTCTTC.

The chain recombines TRBV5-4 with TRBJ1-4, with TRBD1 as a possible D gene (6 bases). Germline V CDR1 and CDR2: SGHNT, YYREEE (reference sequence). This CDR3 is 14 amino acids long. Trimming cost V 2 bases and J 8 bases, with 13 bases left between them. The CDR3 loop is CASSFSGGEEKLFF. The CDR3 nucleotides read TGTGCCAGCAGCTTTTCCGGGGGCGAAGAAAAACTGTTTTTT.